This T cell receptor beta chain emerged from a study of OX40 agonist ivuxolimab in advanced cancers. Autoimmune disease history or systemic immunosuppression led to patient exclusion. Only a few counts were recorded for this clone. Libraries were prepared by immunoSEQ multiplex PCR; TCRdb keeps only in-frame clonotypes and omits some of them. The data show about 73,000 clones, around 86% seen once. Here the sequenced sample was CD4+ or CD8+ T cells sorted from blood, taken in a trial of the OX40 agonist ivuxolimab. This sequence was found in an adult with an advanced solid tumor such as melanoma, head and neck, liver or kidney cancer.

This chain's CDR3 is CASSEGRTDYGYTF. In DNA form, the CDR3 reads TGTGCCAGCAGTGAAGGGAGGACAGACTATGGCTACACCTTC. The chain employs TRBV2 and TRBJ1-2, with a possible D match to TRBD1 (6 bases). The ends were cut back, 1 base at V and 3 bases at J, with 9 bases in the middle. The germline CDR1 and CDR2 sequences are SNHLY and FYNNEI. The CDR3 spans 14 residues.